Sequencing of this T cell receptor beta chain was carried out in a study of graft-versus-host responses after intestinal transplantation. The overall study: Every recipient underwent anti-thymocyte globulin induction, then tacrolimus and steroids for about three years.

Clones were sequenced by immunoSEQ multiplex PCR, and TCRdb holds only the in-frame ones, with some missing. The data contain fewer than 60,000 clones, less than 85% of them singletons. The V and J ends lost 1 base and 1 base, in that order; junction bases with no gene match: 6. Germline V CDR1 and CDR2: MNHEY, SVGAGI. The CDR3 covers 16 residues. In regard to this clone: Its antigen is undetermined.

Material: unstimulated CD4+ T cells sorted from spleen or lymph node cells, obtained before transplant. The chain recombines TRBV6-5 with TRBJ2-7; 8 bases fit TRBD2. The TCR was taken from a human donor who was the organ donor for an intestinal transplant. The CDR3 is CASSYFHTSGSYEQYF. For the CDR3, the DNA is TGTGCCAGCAGTTACTTCCATACTAGCGGTTCCTACGAGCAGTACTTC.